This paragraph reports one TCR beta chain. This clone was observed a handful of times. Its antigen has not been determined. Base qualities are not at hand, and no much larger clone is one base apart. The CDR3 regions of human TCRbeta chains were analyzed by immunosequencing. Processing in the source paper ran as follows. Repertoire TCRs were checked for matches against a reference library of SARS-CoV-2-specific TCRs that had been generated using the MIRA antigen-specificity platform. Breadth was defined as the fraction of unique TCRs that were SARS-CoV-2-associated, and depth was defined as the fraction of total T cells that were SARS-CoV-2-associated. Using the MIRA data, each spike-specific TCR was assigned both to the spike region to which the TCR was reactive and to a CD4 or CD8 class. Log10-transformed breadth and depth values were compared by one-way ANOVA with Sidak's multiple comparisons tests. The immuneACCESS repertoire file appears here via TCRdb, limited to in-frame rearrangements. These files lack a portion of the clones; in checked studies, under half of the deficit traces to unresolved V genes, and the cause of the others is not known. The V and J calls and clone size come from that table; D and trimming were worked out from the DNA. Recorded for this sample are 150,000 to 190,000 clones; about 87% of them occurred a single time. Roughly 9.1% of the sample belongs to the ten largest clones.

These data are taken from a study of T cell responses to AZD1222 COVID-19 vaccine (dated by TCRdb to the early 2020s). In the study overall: A total of approximately 240 trial participants underwent TCR sequencing, of whom about 200 had received two doses of AZD1222 and roughly 26 had received two doses of the MenACWY control vaccine. Trial participants were enrolled by age into 18-55, 56-69 and 70-plus year subgroups, with about 150, 27 and 61 TCR-sequenced participants respectively. Overall results and qualifications from the work: In the small 56-69-year group, the increase in depth fell short of significance, most likely because of low power. Conclusions about previously exposed vaccinees are limited, since just 6 or 7 AZD1222 recipients were seropositive for SARS-CoV-2 at baseline. Participants were mostly white British and included more females than males, and it was suggested by the authors that clonal diversity may have been underestimated. After two AZD1222 doses, both the breadth and the depth of spike-specific TCRs were significantly higher than at day 0 and than in MenACWY recipients. The whole spike protein was spanned by vaccine-associated CD4 TCRs, and dominant responses were seen in regions 160-218 and 743-854. Because no day 14 peak-response samples were available, the repertoires could be characterized only after the peak T cell response. Nearly half of unique spike-specific TCRs reportedly recognized epitopes outside regions mutated in the B.1.351 and B.1.1.7 variants.

CDR1 SQVTM and CDR2 ANQGSEA are derived from the germline V gene. The germline ends are 14 bases apart after V is trimmed by 5 bases and J by 0 bases. The CDR3 spans 14 residues, from the cysteine through the phenylalanine. CDR3 DNA is the only sequence kept; it has 42 bases, read in frame from the first base. Sample time point, as interpreted from the label and publication: about 28 days (+/-7) after the second vaccine dose. AZD1222 recipients whose second dose came at about 4 weeks and those whose second dose came at about 12 weeks were combined into one group, since spike-specific TCR depth and breadth did not differ between the two schedules. The vaccinee samples were drawn from two UK trials, COV001 and COV002, one of which was a single-blind randomized controlled phase 2/3 trial testing AZD1222 (ChAdOx1 nCoV-19) in healthy adults. For TCRbeta chain sequencing, PBMC samples were collected from trial participants at day 0 and at day 28 after the second dose.

The sample consisted of peripheral blood, taken 28 days after the second AZD1222 dose. The source is an adult who received the AZD1222 COVID-19 vaccine. The sequence joins TRBV29-1 to TRBJ2-7; confidence is insufficient to name the D gene. The nucleotides read TGCAGCGTTCTAACAACTTCGAGCTCCTACGAGCAGTACTTC. The resulting protein is CSVLTTSSSYEQYF.